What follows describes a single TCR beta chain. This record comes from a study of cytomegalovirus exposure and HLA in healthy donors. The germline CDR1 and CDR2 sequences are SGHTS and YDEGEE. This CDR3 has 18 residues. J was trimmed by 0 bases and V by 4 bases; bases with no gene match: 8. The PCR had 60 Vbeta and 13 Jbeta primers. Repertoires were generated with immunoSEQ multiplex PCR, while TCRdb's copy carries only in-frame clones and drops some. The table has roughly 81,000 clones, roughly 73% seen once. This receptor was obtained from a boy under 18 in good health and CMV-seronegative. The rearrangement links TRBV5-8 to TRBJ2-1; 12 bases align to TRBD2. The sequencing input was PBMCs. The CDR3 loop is CASSATSGGSFSYNEQFF. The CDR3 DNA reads TGTGCCAGCAGCGCGACTAGCGGGGGCAGTTTCTCCTACAATGAGCAGTTCTTC. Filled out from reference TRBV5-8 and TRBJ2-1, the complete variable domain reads EAGVTQSPTHLIKTRGQQATLRCSPISGHTSVYWYQQALGLGLQFLLWYDEGEERNRGNFPPRFSGRQFPNYSSELNVNALELEDSALYLCASSATSGGSFSYNEQFFGPGTRLTVL.